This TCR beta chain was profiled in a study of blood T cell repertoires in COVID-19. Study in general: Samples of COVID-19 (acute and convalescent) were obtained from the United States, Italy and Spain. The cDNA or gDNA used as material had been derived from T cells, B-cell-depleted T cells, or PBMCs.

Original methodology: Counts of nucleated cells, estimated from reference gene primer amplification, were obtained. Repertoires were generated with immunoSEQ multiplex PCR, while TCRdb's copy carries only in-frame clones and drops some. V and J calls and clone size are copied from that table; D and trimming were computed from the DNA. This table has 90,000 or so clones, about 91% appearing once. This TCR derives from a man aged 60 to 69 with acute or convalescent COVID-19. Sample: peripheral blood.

In DNA, the CDR3 is TGTGCCAGCAGCTTCCCAGGAGAGCTGTTTTTT. Protein product: CASSFPGELFF. The chain couples TRBV11-2 to TRBJ2-2, with no clear D. Germline V CDR1 and CDR2: SGHAT, FQNNGV. The CDR3 runs to 11 residues. V lost 3 bases to trimming and J lost 11 bases, with 7 bases between them.